This T cell receptor beta chain originates from a study of cytomegalovirus exposure and HLA in healthy donors. In the PCR, 60 Vbeta and 13 Jbeta primers were used. Repertoires were generated with immunoSEQ multiplex PCR, while TCRdb's copy carries only in-frame clones and drops some. This table has around 67,000 clones, 55% to 80% appearing once. V was trimmed by 4 bases and J by 1 base, leaving 12 bases between them. The CDR3 covers 14 residues. Per the germline V gene, CDR1 is SGHRS and CDR2 is YFSETQ. The chain employs TRBV5-1 and TRBJ2-7, with D possibly TRBD1 on 6 matching bases. The sample comprised PBMCs. This TCR came from a woman aged 50 to 60 in good health and CMV-seronegative. This CDR3 is CASSDPGASYEQYF. The CDR3 DNA reads as TGCGCCAGCAGCGACCCAGGGGCATCCTACGAGCAGTACTTC.